The rows below give T cell receptor beta chains drawn from one sample of a study of blood T cell repertoires in COVID-19. Clones were read by immunoSEQ multiplex PCR, and TCRdb kept only the in-frame ones, dropping some. Of more than 55,000 clones listed, around 89% are singletons. The specimen was peripheral blood. The receptor set was obtained from a woman aged 55-69 years with COVID-19, enrolled during active disease. CDR3s include the opening cysteine and the closing phenylalanine or tryptophan. Fields, in order: CDR3 DNA, CDR3 protein, V gene, clone size, J gene, CDR3 length, D gene. The D gene is left open where the match is weak. Size values are once, few and many counts, or a class for expanded clones, and some rows have none.

CDR3 DNA: TGCGCCAGCAGAAACAGGGGGGACACTGAAGCTTTCTTT; CDR3 protein: CASRNRGDTEAFF; V gene: TRBV5-1; clone size: .; J gene: TRBJ1-1; CDR3 length: 13; D gene: TRBD1
CDR3 DNA: TGCGCCAGCAGGGAGGGACAGAACACTGAAGCTTTCTTT; CDR3 protein: CASREGQNTEAFF; V gene: TRBV10-1; clone size: .; J gene: TRBJ1-1; CDR3 length: 13; D gene: .
CDR3 DNA: TGTGCCAGCAGCTTATTAAGCCAGTGGCAGGGGAGTTACGAGCAGTACTTC; CDR3 protein: CASSLLSQWQGSYEQYF; V gene: TRBV7-2; clone size: .; J gene: TRBJ2-7; CDR3 length: 17; D gene: .
CDR3 DNA: TGTGCCATGGGGGGAGGCCTCGAGGGTGGCGAGCAGTACTTC; CDR3 protein: CAMGGGLEGGEQYF; V gene: TRBV10-3; clone size: .; J gene: TRBJ2-7; CDR3 length: 14; D gene: .
CDR3 DNA: TGTGCCAGCAGAAGACAGGGGGCATGGGACTATGGCTACACCTTC; CDR3 protein: CASRRQGAWDYGYTF; V gene: TRBV3-1/TRBV3-2; clone size: .; J gene: TRBJ1-2; CDR3 length: 15; D gene: TRBD1
CDR3 DNA: TGCGCCAGCAGCTCCCTCTACGAGCAGTACTTC; CDR3 protein: CASSSLYEQYF; V gene: TRBV5-1; clone size: .; J gene: TRBJ2-7; CDR3 length: 11; D gene: .
CDR3 DNA: TGTGCCAGCAGCCCGGACTGGAGCTCCTACGAGCAGTACTTC; CDR3 protein: CASSPDWSSYEQYF; V gene: TRBV6-4; clone size: .; J gene: TRBJ2-7; CDR3 length: 14; D gene: .
CDR3 DNA: TGTGCCAGCAGTGAGACAGGGGCCGTTTCTAAATCCTATAATTCACCCCTCCACTTT; CDR3 protein: CASSETGAVSKSYNSPLHF; V gene: TRBV6-1; clone size: .; J gene: TRBJ1-6; CDR3 length: 19; D gene: TRBD1
CDR3 DNA: TGTGCCAGCAGCTTAGCGATACGGTCTCAGCCCCAGCATTTT; CDR3 protein: CASSLAIRSQPQHF; V gene: TRBV7-6; clone size: .; J gene: TRBJ1-5; CDR3 length: 14; D gene: .
CDR3 DNA: TGTGCCAGCAGCTTAACCCCGGACAGGTCCCAGCCCCAGCATTTT; CDR3 protein: CASSLTPDRSQPQHF; V gene: TRBV7-2; clone size: few; J gene: TRBJ1-5; CDR3 length: 15; D gene: TRBD1
CDR3 DNA: TGTGCCAGTACGGACAGAAGGAATGAAAAACTGTTTTTT; CDR3 protein: CASTDRRNEKLFF; V gene: TRBV19; clone size: .; J gene: TRBJ1-4; CDR3 length: 13; D gene: .